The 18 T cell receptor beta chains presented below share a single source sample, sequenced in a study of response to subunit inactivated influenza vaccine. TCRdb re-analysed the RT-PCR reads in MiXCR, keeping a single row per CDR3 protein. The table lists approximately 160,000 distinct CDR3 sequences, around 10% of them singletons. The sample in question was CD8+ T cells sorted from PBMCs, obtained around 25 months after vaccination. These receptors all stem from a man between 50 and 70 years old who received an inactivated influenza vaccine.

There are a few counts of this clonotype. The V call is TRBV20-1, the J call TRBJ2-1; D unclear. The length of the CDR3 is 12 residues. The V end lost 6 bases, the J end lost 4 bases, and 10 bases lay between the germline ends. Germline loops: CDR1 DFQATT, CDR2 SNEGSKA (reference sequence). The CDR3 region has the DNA TGCAGTGCCGAGTGGGGTTACAATGAGCAGTTCTTC. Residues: CSAEWGYNEQFF.

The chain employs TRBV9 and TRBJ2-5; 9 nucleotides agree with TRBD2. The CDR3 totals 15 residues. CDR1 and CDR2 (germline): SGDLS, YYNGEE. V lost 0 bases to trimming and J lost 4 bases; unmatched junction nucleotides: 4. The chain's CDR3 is CASSVEGAGGETQYF. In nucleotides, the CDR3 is TGTGCCAGCAGCGTAGAAGGAGCGGGAGGAGAGACCCAGTACTTC. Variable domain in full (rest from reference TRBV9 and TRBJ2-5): DSGVTQTPKHLITATGQRVTLRCSPRSGDLSVYWYQQSLDQGLQFLIQYYNGEERAKGNILERFSAQQFPDLHSELNLSSLELGDSALYFCASSVEGAGGETQYFGPGTRLLVL.

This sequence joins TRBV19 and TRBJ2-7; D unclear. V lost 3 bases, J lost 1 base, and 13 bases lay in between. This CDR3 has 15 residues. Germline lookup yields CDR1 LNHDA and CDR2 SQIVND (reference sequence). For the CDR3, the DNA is TGTGCCAGTAGTATCTTCGCCGACACATCCTACGAGCAGTACTTC. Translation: CASSIFADTSYEQYF.

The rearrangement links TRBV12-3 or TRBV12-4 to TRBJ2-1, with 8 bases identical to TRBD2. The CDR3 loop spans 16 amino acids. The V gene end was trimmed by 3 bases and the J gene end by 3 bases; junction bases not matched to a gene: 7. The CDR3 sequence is CASSLNELAVYNEQFF. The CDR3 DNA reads TGTGCCAGCAGTTTGAACGAACTAGCGGTCTACAATGAGCAGTTCTTC.

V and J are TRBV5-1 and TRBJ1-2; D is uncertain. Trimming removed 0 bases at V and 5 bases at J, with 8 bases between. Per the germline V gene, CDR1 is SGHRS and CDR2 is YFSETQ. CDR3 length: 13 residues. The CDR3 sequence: CASSLASAYGYTF. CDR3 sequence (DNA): TGCGCCAGCAGCTTGGCCTCCGCGTATGGCTACACCTTC.

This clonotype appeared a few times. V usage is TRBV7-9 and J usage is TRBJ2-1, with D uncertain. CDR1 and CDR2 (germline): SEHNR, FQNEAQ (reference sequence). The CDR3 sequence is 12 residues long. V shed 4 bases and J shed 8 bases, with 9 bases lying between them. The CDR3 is CASSSNPHEQFF. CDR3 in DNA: TGTGCCAGCAGCTCAAACCCCCATGAGCAGTTCTTC.

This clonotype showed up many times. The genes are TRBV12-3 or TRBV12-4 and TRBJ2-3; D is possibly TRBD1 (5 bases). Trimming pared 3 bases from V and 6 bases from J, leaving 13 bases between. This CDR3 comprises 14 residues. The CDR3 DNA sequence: TGTGCCAGCAGTTTCGCCAGGGTCACCGATACGCAGTATTTT. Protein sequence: CASSFARVTDTQYF.

The CDR3 sequence: CASSPTGTGYSEQYF. Written as DNA, the CDR3 is TGTGCCAGCAGTCCCACAGGGACAGGGTATTCCGAGCAGTACTTC. The chain uses TRBV28 and TRBJ2-7; TRBD1 aligns across 9 bases. Germline loops: CDR1 MDHEN, CDR2 SYDVKM. V dropped 5 bases and J dropped 6; count of bases not matched to a gene: 11. This CDR3 has 15 amino acids.

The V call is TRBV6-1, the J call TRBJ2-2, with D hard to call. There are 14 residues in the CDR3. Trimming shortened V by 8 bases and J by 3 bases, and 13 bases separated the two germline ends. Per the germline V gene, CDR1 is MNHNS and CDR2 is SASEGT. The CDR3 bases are TGTGCCAGCGCCCGGCAGTGGGACACCGGGGAGCTGTTTTTT. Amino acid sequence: CASARQWDTGELFF.

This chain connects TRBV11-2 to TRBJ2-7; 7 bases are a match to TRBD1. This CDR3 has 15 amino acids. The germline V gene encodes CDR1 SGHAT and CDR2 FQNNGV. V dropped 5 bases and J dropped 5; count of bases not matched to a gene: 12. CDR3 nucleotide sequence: TGTGCCAGCAGCCTCAGGCCGGGACAGAAGGACGAGCAGTACTTC. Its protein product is CASSLRPGQKDEQYF.

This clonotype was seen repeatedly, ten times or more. CDR3 amino acids: CASSGDRAYEQYF. The CDR3 coding sequence is TGTGCCAGCTCGGGGGACAGGGCCTACGAGCAGTACTTC. The genes are TRBV9 and TRBJ2-7; 9 positions agree with TRBD1. The CDR3 has 13 amino acids. The junction had 4 bases not matched to a gene; V was cut back by 7 bases and J by 2 bases. CDR1 is SGDLS, CDR2 YYNGEE, per germline.

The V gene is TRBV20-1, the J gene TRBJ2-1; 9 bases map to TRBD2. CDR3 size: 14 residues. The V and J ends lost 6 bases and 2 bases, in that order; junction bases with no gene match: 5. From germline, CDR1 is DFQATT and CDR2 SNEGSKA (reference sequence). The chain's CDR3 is CSAPGLATYNEQFF. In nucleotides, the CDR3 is TGCAGTGCCCCGGGACTAGCCACCTACAATGAGCAGTTCTTC.

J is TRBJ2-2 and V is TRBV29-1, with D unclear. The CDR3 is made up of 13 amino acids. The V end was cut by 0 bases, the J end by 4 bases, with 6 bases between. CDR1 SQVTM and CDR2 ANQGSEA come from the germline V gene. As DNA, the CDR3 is TGCAGCGTTGAAGATCCGGGCACCGGGGAGCTGTTTTTT. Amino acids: CSVEDPGTGELFF.

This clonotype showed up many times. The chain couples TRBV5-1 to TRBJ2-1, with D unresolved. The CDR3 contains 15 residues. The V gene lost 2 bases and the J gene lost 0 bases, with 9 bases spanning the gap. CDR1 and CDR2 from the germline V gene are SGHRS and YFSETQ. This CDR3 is CASSLTTPSYNEQFF. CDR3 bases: TGCGCCAGCAGCTTAACGACCCCCTCCTACAATGAGCAGTTCTTC.

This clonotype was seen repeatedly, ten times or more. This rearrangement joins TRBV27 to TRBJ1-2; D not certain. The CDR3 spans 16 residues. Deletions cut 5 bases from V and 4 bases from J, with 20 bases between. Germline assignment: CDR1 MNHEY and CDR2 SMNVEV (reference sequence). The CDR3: CASSAKRSGGIYGYTF. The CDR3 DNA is TGTGCCAGCAGTGCAAAACGATCCGGCGGTATCTATGGCTACACCTTC.

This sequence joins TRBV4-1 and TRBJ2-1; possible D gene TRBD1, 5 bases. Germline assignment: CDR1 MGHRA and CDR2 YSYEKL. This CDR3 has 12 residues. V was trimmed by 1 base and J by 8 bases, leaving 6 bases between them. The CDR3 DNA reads TGCGCCAGCAGCCAAGCGACAGATGAGCAGTTCTTC. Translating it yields CASSQATDEQFF.

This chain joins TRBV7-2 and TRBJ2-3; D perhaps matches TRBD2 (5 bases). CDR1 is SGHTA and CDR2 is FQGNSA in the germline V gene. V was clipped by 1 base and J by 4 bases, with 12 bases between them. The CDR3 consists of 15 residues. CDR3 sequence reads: CASSLVGPSPDTQYF. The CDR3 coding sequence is TGTGCCAGCAGCTTAGTCGGGCCTAGCCCAGATACGCAGTATTTT.

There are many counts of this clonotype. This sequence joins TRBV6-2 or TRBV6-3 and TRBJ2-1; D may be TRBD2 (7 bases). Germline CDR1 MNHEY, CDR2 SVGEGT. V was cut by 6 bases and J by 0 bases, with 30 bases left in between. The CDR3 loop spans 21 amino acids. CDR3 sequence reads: CASSPGGFGGGHTSSYNEQFF. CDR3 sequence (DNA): TGTGCCAGCAGCCCCGGTGGTTTTGGCGGGGGCCATACCAGCTCCTACAATGAGCAGTTCTTC.